The TCR beta chain described here comes from a study of CXCR3-negative and CXCR3-positive naive CD8 T cells. Measured by frequency, this clonotype is medium-sized. Its antigen is unknown. Whole-study results and caveats: Cryopreserved PBMCs had partly decreased CXCR3 expression; fresh PBMCs were used in most assays. Naive cells that were CXCR3-positive had more hydrophobic TRB CDR3s (compared with CXCR3-negative naive cells).

CDR1 LNHNV and CDR2 YYDKDF come from the germline V gene (reference sequence). The CDR3 runs to 14 residues. UMI-labeled 5' RACE TRB cDNA libraries were prepared from the cells. TCRdb reprocessed the 5' RACE reads; each CDR3 protein has one entry and no DNA is given. In all, the sample yields 5,100 or so distinct CDR3 sequences. The V and J genes are TRBV15 and TRBJ2-3. The TCR comes from a human donor in good health. Some clones in this sample may be carry-over from other donors' samples. Input material: naive CXCR3+ CD8+ T cells from blood. Subset of the sample: CD45RO-CCR7+CD27+CD95- naive CD8+ T cells expressing CXCR3 (TNR3+). This chain's CDR3 is CATSDWNVEDTQYF.